This T cell receptor beta chain was sequenced for a study of shared clonotypes between healthy human individuals. Overall study context: With ages of 18 to 49, the donors were two women and a few men.

Assay: immunoSEQ multiplex PCR; the TCRdb copy retains only in-frame clones and omits some. The data hold roughly 1.4 million clones, with about 98.5% observed a single time. General observations from the study: Relative to their counterparts shared across all four donors, non-shared clonotypes exhibited diminished generation probabilities. Several donors held about 4.5% of naive CD4 clonotypes in common.

Splitting the CD4+ cells yielded a CD45RA+ naive subset and a CD45RA-negative memory subset. About this clone: Its antigen is currently unknown.

Sequenced material: naive CD4+ T cells sorted from blood. Subset given: CD45RA+ positively selected. The clonotype originates from a man aged 30 to 45 in good health.

CDR3 sequence (DNA): TGCGCCAGCAGCTTGAAATTCGGAGTGGGAGTGTCAGATACGCAGTATTTT. Its translation is CASSLKFGVGVSDTQYF. The V and J genes are TRBV5-1 and TRBJ2-3, with a weak D call TRBD2 (5 bases). The CDR3 runs to 17 residues. From germline, CDR1 is SGHRS and CDR2 YFSETQ. The V gene lost 1 base and the J gene lost 4 bases, with 19 bases spanning the gap. Drawing the rest from reference TRBV5-1 and TRBJ2-3, the complete variable domain is KAGVTQTPRYLIKTRGQQVTLSCSPISGHRSVSWYQQTPGQGLQFLFEYFSETQRNKGNFPGRFSGRQFSNSRSEMNVSTLELGDSALYLCASSLKFGVGVSDTQYFGPGTRLTVL.